The rows below give T cell receptor beta chains drawn from one sample of a study of blood T cell repertoires in COVID-19. Sequencing used immunoSEQ multiplex PCR; TCRdb keeps in-frame clones, though not all of them. The data hold some 220,000 clones, with over 75% observed a single time. Material: peripheral blood. The origin of the receptors is a woman aged 70-85 years with COVID-19, enrolled during active disease. Both conserved end residues are part of each CDR3. A D gene is named only where the DNA matches it firmly.

V	J	D	DNA	CDR3
TRBV7-2	TRBJ2-7	.	TGTGCCAGCAGCTTAGGACGGGCGGGAACCGGCTACGAGCAGTACTTC	CASSLGRAGTGYEQYF
TRBV6-4	TRBJ2-1	.	TGTGCCAGCAGTGATAATGGACTGGGAGAGCAGTTCTTC	CASSDNGLGEQFF
TRBV11-3	TRBJ2-7	TRBD1	TGTGCCAGCAGCAAAACGGGACAGGACAGCTACGAGCAGTACTTC	CASSKTGQDSYEQYF
TRBV2	TRBJ2-7	.	TGTGCCAGCAGTGAATCTCCGATTTTCGGCGAGCAGTACTTC	CASSESPIFGEQYF
TRBV5-4	TRBJ1-5	TRBD1	TGTGCCAGCAGGGTAACAGGGGGGGATCAGCCCCAGCATTTT	CASRVTGGDQPQHF
TRBV7-3	TRBJ2-3	TRBD2	TGTGCCAGCAGCTTAAAAAAAGGGGCGGGAGCAGGCACAGATACGCAGTATTTT	CASSLKKGAGAGTDTQYF
TRBV19	TRBJ2-1	.	TGTGCCAGTAGTTCTCCCGGGGGTCTGAGGTCCTACAATGAGCAGTTCTTC	CASSSPGGLRSYNEQFF
TRBV18	TRBJ2-2	.	TGTGCCAGCTCCCCGTTTTCAGGGGCGTCAGCCGGGGAGCTGTTTTTT	CASSPFSGASAGELFF
TRBV19	TRBJ2-1	.	TGTGCCAGTAGTCTTTACAGCTCCCTCACACTAGGGCAGTTCTTC	CASSLYSSLTLGQFF
TRBV3-1/TRBV3-2	TRBJ2-2	.	TGTGCCAGCAGCCAAGGCCCCGGGACAAACACCGGGGAGCTGTTTTTT	CASSQGPGTNTGELFF
TRBV28	TRBJ2-3	TRBD1	TGTGCCAGCAGCCAAGGGGGCGTCAAGACAGATACGCAGTATTTT	CASSQGGVKTDTQYF
TRBV6-2/TRBV6-3	TRBJ1-2	TRBD1	TGTGCCAGCAGTTACCTCCTCGGGACAGGGGCGGTTGGCTACACCTTC	CASSYLLGTGAVGYTF
TRBV29-1	TRBJ1-2	.	TGCAGCGTTGAAACAGGGAATAGACCTTACGGCTACACCTTC	CSVETGNRPYGYTF
TRBV7-2	TRBJ2-4	TRBD2	TGTGCCAGCAGCCGGCAGAGGGCTAGCGGGGGGGCGGTCATTCAGTACTTC	CASSRQRASGGAVIQYF
TRBV19	TRBJ1-5	TRBD1	TGTGCCAGTAGGGGGGGACAGACCCATCAGCCCCAGCATTTT	CASRGGQTHQPQHF
TRBV19	TRBJ2-7	TRBD2	TGTGCCGCCTCCGGGACTAACTCCTACGAGCAGTACTTC	CAASGTNSYEQYF
TRBV7-9	TRBJ1-5	.	TGTGCCAGCAGCTTTGGGGCAGAAAATCAGCCGAAGCATTTT	CASSFGAENQPKHF
TRBV9	TRBJ2-5	.	TGTGCCAGCAGCGTAGGCCGTACCCGCCTACAAGAGACCCAGTACTTC	CASSVGRTRLQETQYF
TRBV5-1	TRBJ1-5	.	TGCGCCAGCAGCCTGGTCACTGGTCAGCCCCAGCATTTT	CASSLVTGQPQHF
TRBV6-2/TRBV6-3	TRBJ1-3	.	TGTGCCAGCAGTTACATCCGGGGAGGAAACACCATATATTTT	CASSYIRGGNTIYF
TRBV18	TRBJ2-1	.	TGTGCCAGCTCACGCGCGGACAGCGAGTATGAGCAGTTCTTC	CASSRADSEYEQFF
TRBV24-1	TRBJ1-2	.	TGTGCCACCAGTGACCCGAACAGGGCCACCTCGGGCTACTATGGCTACACCTTC	CATSDPNRATSGYYGYTF
TRBV18	TRBJ2-6	.	TGTGCCAGCTCAACTGGAGGGTCTGGGGCCAACGTCCTGACTTTC	CASSTGGSGANVLTF
TRBV7-9	TRBJ1-1	TRBD1	TGTGCCAGCAGCCTTATGGAGGGGGCGTTAGGCACTGAAGCTTTCTTT	CASSLMEGALGTEAFF
TRBV12-5	TRBJ1-2	TRBD1	TGTGCTAGTGGCCGGGGGACAGGGGCTAACTATGGCTACACCTTC	CASGRGTGANYGYTF